These 27 T cell receptor beta chains were sequenced from one sample in a study of response to subunit inactivated influenza vaccine. TCRdb called the RT-PCR reads again in MiXCR, with one record for every CDR3 protein. The table has approximately 230,000 distinct CDR3 sequences, about 12% seen once; the top ten hold 7.5% to 10%. The source was non-naive T cells sorted from PBMCs, collected roughly 2 weeks before vaccination. The receptors here all came from a man aged 50-59 years who received an inactivated influenza vaccine.

This clonotype appeared once. Its ends do not fully match the called genes, so a read error is possible. The V gene is TRBV7-9, the J gene TRBJ2-1; 8 nucleotides align to TRBD1. The CDR3 consists of 17 residues. The germline gives CDR1 SEHNR, CDR2 FQNEAQ (reference sequence). The CDR3 region has the DNA TGTGCCAGCACCTTAGGTGGGGGGACAGGAGATTTGAATGAGCAGTTCTTC. This codes for CASTLGGGTGDLNEQFF.

The chain employs TRBV12-3 or TRBV12-4 and TRBJ2-7; TRBD1 agrees at 7 bases. The CDR3 consists of 17 residues. Losses at the gene ends were 6 bases for V and 6 bases for J; bases not matched to a gene: 20. The CDR3 loop is CASSGGIAGTAFPEQYF. The CDR3 region has the DNA TGTGCCAGCAGCGGAGGAATAGCCGGGACAGCTTTCCCCGAGCAGTACTTC.

The chain recombines TRBV6-2 or TRBV6-3 with TRBJ1-2; tentative D call: TRBD1 (5 bases). Per the germline V gene, CDR1 is MNHEY and CDR2 is SVGEGT. V lost 6 bases and J lost 4, with 12 bases in between. The CDR3 loop spans 13 amino acids. CDR3 bases: TGTGCCAGCAGCTGGGGGGATACCTATGGCTACACCTTC. Its protein is CASSWGDTYGYTF.

The gene calls are TRBV29-1 and TRBJ1-1; TRBD1 might be the D (5 bases). V gave up 7 bases and J gave up 5 bases, with 17 bases separating them. The CDR3 length is 13 residues. Germline V CDR1 and CDR2: SQVTM, ANQGSEA. The CDR3 nucleotides read TGCAGCGCTGGGGGGGGAGGGAGAACTGAAGCTTTCTTT. Translating gives CSAGGGGRTEAFF.

This clonotype was seen many times. This chain connects TRBV29-1 to TRBJ1-4; 8 bases fit TRBD1. Germline V gene sequence: CDR1 SQVTM, CDR2 ANQGSEA. Germline trimming cut 4 bases from V and 6 bases from J; bases unmatched to any gene: 1. The CDR3 has 12 residues. CDR3 sequence (DNA): TGCAGCGTTGGGGACAGGCATGAAAAACTGTTTTTT. Residues: CSVGDRHEKLFF. The full variable domain, in which reference TRBV29-1 and TRBJ1-4 provide the parts outside the CDR3, is SAVISQKPSRDICQRGTSLTIQCQVDSQVTMMFWYRQQPGQSLTLIATANQGSEATYESGFVIDKFPISRPNLTFSTLTVSNMSPEDSSIYLCSVGDRHEKLFFGSGTQLSVL.

The table lists this clonotype with many counts. The chain carries TRBV6-5 and TRBJ2-4, with no clear D. In germline, CDR1 is MNHEY, CDR2 SVGAGI. Trimming took 1 base from V and 0 from J, leaving 10 bases between them. The CDR3 has 16 amino acids. As DNA, the CDR3 is TGTGCCAGCAGTTACTGGTCAGGCCTAGCCAAAAACATTCAGTACTTC. Translation: CASSYWSGLAKNIQYF.

The chain has TRBV5-6 and TRBJ2-1; 8 bases agree with TRBD2. J gave up 10 bases and V 3 bases, and 3 bases lay outside the gene matches. Germline V gene sequence: CDR1 SGHDT, CDR2 YYEEEE. The CDR3 runs 12 residues. The CDR3 is CASSYQRGEQFF. CDR3 in DNA: TGTGCCAGCAGCTACCAGCGGGGGGAGCAGTTCTTC.

This clonotype was recorded at least ten times. This rearrangement joins TRBV3-1 to TRBJ2-5; 9 nucleotides agree with TRBD2. The CDR3 runs 15 residues. Losses at the gene ends were 4 bases for V and 5 bases for J; bases not matched to a gene: 8. Germline CDR1 reads LGHDT; CDR2 reads YNNKEL (reference sequence). CDR3 region: CASSPSSGVEETQYF. The CDR3 nucleotides read TGTGCCAGCAGCCCCTCTAGCGGGGTGGAGGAGACCCAGTACTTC.

The sample holds many counts of this clonotype. This chain connects TRBV7-8 to TRBJ1-3; possibly TRBD1 for D (6 bases). CDR1 and CDR2 (germline): SGHVS, FQNEAQ. Trimming took 0 bases from V and 0 from J, leaving 12 bases between them. The CDR3 sequence is 17 residues long. The DNA of the CDR3 is TGTGCCAGCAGCTTAGCGTATGGCAGGGGCTCTGGAAACACCATATATTTT. The encoded protein is CASSLAYGRGSGNTIYF.

This clonotype was detected ten times or more. The V gene is TRBV4-2, the J gene TRBJ2-7; 14 bases are a match to TRBD2. The CDR3 has 18 amino acids. The V and J ends lost 4 bases and 0 bases, in that order; junction bases with no gene match: 8. CDR1 and CDR2 from the germline V gene are LGHNA and YNFKEQ. The CDR3 loop reads CASSPRTSGRSSSYEQYF. The DNA for the CDR3 is TGTGCCAGCAGCCCGCGGACTAGCGGGAGGTCGAGCTCCTACGAGCAGTACTTC.

This chain's CDR3 is CASSPAGTQETQYF. CDR3 nucleotide sequence: TGTGCCAGCAGTCCGGCGGGGACACAAGAGACCCAGTACTTC. This chain connects TRBV6-1 to TRBJ2-5; the D call may be TRBD1 or TRBD2 (6 bases each). Germline V gives CDR1 MNHNS, CDR2 SASEGT. CDR3 size: 14 residues. Trimming took off 5 bases at V and 2 bases at J, with 12 bases between the two ends.

This clonotype was detected ten times or more. CDR3 sequence: CASQLSRQYF. CDR3 sequence (DNA): TGTGCCAGCCAGTTAAGTAGGCAGTATTTT. The chain links TRBV2 to TRBJ2-3, with unresolved D. Germline V lookup: CDR1 SNHLY, CDR2 FYNNEI. The CDR3 sequence is 10 residues long. The V and J ends lost 8 bases and 11 bases respectively, with 11 bases between them. Looking up the rest from reference TRBV2 and TRBJ2-3 gives the full variable domain: EPEVTQTPSHQVTQMGQEVILRCVPISNHLYFYWYRQILGQKVEFLVSFYNNEISEKSEIFDDQFSVERPDGSNFTLKIRSTKLEDSAMYFCASQLSRQYFGPGTRLTVL.

The chain joins TRBV6-5 to TRBJ2-5; a weak D match, TRBD2 (5 bases). CDR1 is MNHEY, CDR2 SVGAGI, per germline. The CDR3 consists of 13 residues. Trimming left V 2 bases short and J 5 bases short, with 9 bases between. CDR3 nucleotide sequence: TGTGCCAGCAGTTACGCCAGAGGGGAGACCCAGTACTTC. As protein: CASSYARGETQYF.

This clonotype appeared many times. CDR3 in DNA: TGTGCCATCAGTGGGAGGACTAGCGGGCTGAATGAGCAGTTCTTC. Residues: CAISGRTSGLNEQFF. J is TRBJ2-1 and V is TRBV10-3; 11 bases align to TRBD2. The CDR3 sequence is 15 residues long. Germline CDR1 and CDR2: ENHRY and SYGVKD. J was trimmed by 7 bases and V by 4 bases; bases with no gene match: 6.

This clonotype has only a few counts. The rearrangement uses TRBV12-3 or TRBV12-4 and TRBJ2-1, with 10 bases that match TRBD1. This CDR3 contains 14 residues. After removal of 3 bases from V and 8 bases from J, the junction contained 4 bases not matched to a gene. CDR3 amino acids: CASSLGQGPDEQFF. In DNA, the CDR3 is TGTGCCAGCAGTTTGGGACAGGGGCCGGATGAGCAGTTCTTC.

This sequence joins TRBV25-1 and TRBJ2-7; 7 bases are shared with TRBD2. The CDR3 spans 13 residues. The V gene's germline CDR1 is MGHDK and CDR2 SYGVNS. V lost 5 bases, J lost 4 bases, and 5 bases stayed unmatched. CDR3 in amino acids: CASSTRGEYEQYF. In nucleotides, the CDR3 is TGTGCCAGCAGTACCCGGGGGGAGTACGAGCAGTACTTC.

This clonotype was seen a handful of times. The V call is TRBV2, the J call TRBJ1-3, with D possibly matching TRBD1 (5 bases). Trimming left V 3 bases short and J 1 base short, with 13 bases between. Looked up from germline, CDR1 is SNHLY and CDR2 is FYNNEI. CDR3 length: 16 residues. CDR3 sequence (DNA): TGTGCCAGCAGTGAGGGTGGGGCAGTGTCTGGAAACACCATATATTTT. Protein sequence: CASSEGGAVSGNTIYF.

J is TRBJ1-5 and V is TRBV7-2; D gene unclear. V shed 2 bases and J shed 3 bases, with 14 bases lying between them. Germline V CDR1 and CDR2: SGHTA, FQGNSA. This CDR3 is built from 16 residues. CDR3 nucleotide sequence: TGTGCCAGCAGCTTAACCCTAAGCGACGTCAATCAGCCCCAGCATTTT. Encoded protein: CASSLTLSDVNQPQHF. Looking up the rest from reference TRBV7-2 and TRBJ1-5 gives the full variable domain: GAGVSQSPSNKVTEKGKDVELRCDPISGHTALYWYRQSLGQGLEFLIYFQGNSAPDKSGLPSDRFSAERTGGSVSTLTIQRTQQEDSAVYLCASSLTLSDVNQPQHFGDGTRLSIL.

V and J are TRBV15 and TRBJ2-5; 7 nucleotides agree with TRBD2. The length of the CDR3 is 16 residues. Trimming cost V 2 bases and J 2 bases; bases outside gene matches: 8. The germline V gene encodes CDR1 LNHNV and CDR2 YYDKDF (reference sequence). The CDR3 sequence: CATSRPGASGQETQYF. The CDR3 DNA is TGTGCCACCAGCAGACCCGGGGCTAGCGGACAAGAGACCCAGTACTTC.

The table lists this clonotype with many counts. The chain uses TRBV24-1 and TRBJ2-3; the match to TRBD2 covers 10 bases. The CDR3 runs to 16 residues. V trimming: 4 bases; J trimming: 1 base; junction bases outside the gene matches: 4. Germline assignment: CDR1 KGHDR and CDR2 SFDVKD. The CDR3 DNA is TGTGCCACCAGTGACCCCGGGACTAGCGGCACAGATACGCAGTATTTT. Its protein product is CATSDPGTSGTDTQYF.

This clonotype was counted only a few times. The chain is built from TRBV11-2 and TRBJ1-3; D is uncertain. Per germline, CDR1 SGHAT and CDR2 FQNNGV. Trimming left V 4 bases short and J 11 bases short, with 24 bases between. This CDR3 has 16 residues. CDR3 protein: CASSSDGRVPVGAIYF. The CDR3 bases are TGTGCCAGCAGCTCTGACGGACGAGTCCCTGTTGGGGCCATATATTTT.

This clonotype was detected a few times. The chain recombines TRBV7-9 with TRBJ2-5; 11 nucleotides align to TRBD2. V shed 5 bases and J 2 bases; nucleotides not matched to a gene: 4. The V gene's germline CDR1 is SEHNR and CDR2 FQNEAQ (reference sequence). The CDR3 is 15 residues long. CDR3 residues: CASSQGLAAQETQYF. The CDR3 nucleotides read TGTGCCAGCAGCCAGGGACTAGCGGCTCAAGAGACCCAGTACTTC.

This clonotype was observed many times. The genes are TRBV6-1 and TRBJ2-1; D may be TRBD2 (6 bases). The germline V gene encodes CDR1 MNHNS and CDR2 SASEGT. CDR3 length: 12 residues. V gave up 7 bases and J gave up 9 bases, with 13 bases separating them. The CDR3 spells CASTLGTPEQFF. CDR3 bases: TGTGCCAGCACCCTAGGGACTCCTGAGCAGTTCTTC.

At least ten counts were recorded for this clonotype. The gene calls are TRBV29-1 and TRBJ2-7, with unresolved D. The CDR3 has 12 amino acids. Trimming removed 7 bases from V and 4 bases from J, with 14 bases in between. Germline loops: CDR1 SQVTM, CDR2 ANQGSEA. Written as DNA, the CDR3 is TGCAGCGCACAACTGGGGATTTACGAGCAGTACTTC. This sequence encodes CSAQLGIYEQYF.

Many counts were recorded for this clonotype. The junction and the germline gene differ at one end; a read error may be behind it. The chain uses TRBV12-3 or TRBV12-4 and TRBJ2-3, with 10 bases that match TRBD2. The CDR3 totals 19 residues. The CDR3 region has the DNA TGTGCCATCAGTTTTTTTCCTAGCGGGAGACGGGATCGCACAGATACGCAGTATTTT. Translation: CAISFFPSGRRDRTDTQYF.

The chain has TRBV20-1 and TRBJ2-5, with D tentatively TRBD2 (6 bases). Germline V gene lookup returns CDR1 DFQATT and CDR2 SNEGSKA (reference sequence). V was cut by 2 bases and J by 7 bases, with 23 bases left in between. The length of the CDR3 is 16 residues. CDR3 sequence reads: CSARFPGAGGKGTQYF. As DNA, the CDR3 is TGCAGTGCTAGATTCCCCGGGGCCGGGGGAAAAGGGACCCAGTACTTC.

This clonotype has only a few counts. The genes are TRBV18 and TRBJ2-5; 9 bases map to TRBD2. The CDR3 totals 16 residues. The junction had 6 bases not matched to a gene; V was cut back by 3 bases and J by 1 base. The germline CDR1 and CDR2 sequences are KGHSH and LQKENI. Here the CDR3 DNA reads TGTGCCAGCTCACCGTATAGCGGGGGCCTCCAAGAGACCCAGTACTTC. This translates into CASSPYSGGLQETQYF.